Listed below are T cell receptor beta chains from one sample, sequenced in a study of response to subunit inactivated influenza vaccine. TCRdb called the RT-PCR reads again in MiXCR, with one record for every CDR3 protein. Here the sample spans 600,000 to 850,000 distinct CDR3 sequences, 11% to 15% being singletons. The input for sequencing was PBMCs from blood, taken 14 to 15 days before vaccination. The source of these receptors is a man aged 50 to 60 who received an inactivated influenza vaccine. CDR3s include the opening cysteine and the closing phenylalanine or tryptophan. A D gene is named only where the DNA matches it firmly. A clone size is listed for some rows: how often the clone was seen (once, few, many), or a class if it is expanded.

j_call clone_size d_call v_call cdr3_nt cdr3_aa
TRBJ2-5 - - TRBV4-1 TGCGCCAGCAGCCAAGGCTACGTACATTACCAAGAGACCCAGTACTTC CASSQGYVHYQETQYF
TRBJ2-7 - - TRBV5-1 TGCGCCAGCAGCCGGGACGGGGGGCCTACCTACGAGCAGTACTTC CASSRDGGPTYEQYF
TRBJ2-7 many - TRBV7-9 TGTGCCAGCAGTTCCATACTAGCTTCCAGCTCCTACGAGCAGTACTTC CASSSILASSSYEQYF
TRBJ2-1 - TRBD2 TRBV9 TGTGCCAGCAGCGTAGGGGCTAGCGGGAACTACAATGAGCAGTTCTTC CASSVGASGNYNEQFF
TRBJ2-5 - TRBD1 TRBV5-1 TGCGCCAGCAGCGTGCCGGGACAGGCGCAAGAGACCCAGTACTTC CASSVPGQAQETQYF
TRBJ1-2 - - TRBV20-1 TGCAGTGCTCCTGGAGGTCGGTACACCTTC CSAPGGRYTF
TRBJ2-7 many TRBD2 TRBV6-2/TRBV6-3 TGTGCCAGCAGTTACTGGGCGGGAGCCAACTCCTACGAGCAGTACTTC CASSYWAGANSYEQYF
TRBJ2-5 - - TRBV19 TGTGCCAGTAGTATCCTCGGGACCCCCCAAGAGACCCAGTACTTC CASSILGTPQETQYF
TRBJ1-5 - TRBD1 TRBV19 TGTGCCAGTAGTATAGTAGGACAGGGACATCAGCCCCAGCATTTT CASSIVGQGHQPQHF
TRBJ2-5 - - TRBV15 TGTGCCACCAGCAGTCAGAGGGGCAGGGCAGAGACCCAGTACTTC CATSSQRGRAETQYF
TRBJ2-3 - TRBD2 TRBV10-3 TGTGCCATTGGACTAGCCGGCACAGATACGCAGTATTTT CAIGLAGTDTQYF
TRBJ1-1 - - TRBV6-2/TRBV6-3 TGTGCCAGCAGTTACTCTTTGTACAGGGCAAACACTGAAGCTTTCTTT CASSYSLYRANTEAFF
TRBJ2-5 many - TRBV20-1 TGCAGTGCTAGAGAGGATGAGACCCAGTACTTC CSAREDETQYF
TRBJ1-4 - - TRBV5-6 TGTGCCAGCAGCTCCCTGACGCCCGGGACACTTAATGAAAAACTGTTTTTT CASSSLTPGTLNEKLFF
TRBJ1-1 - TRBD1 TRBV4-2 TGTGCCAGCAGCCGAACCGGACAGGGGGCATCAGAAGCTTTCTTT CASSRTGQGASEAFF
TRBJ2-3 - - TRBV5-4 TGTGCCAGCAGCTTGGCAAACAGGGACTATACGCAGTATTTT CASSLANRDYTQYF
TRBJ1-2 - - TRBV7-9 TGTGCCAGCAGCCTCCCGGGGGCGGACGGCTACACCTTC CASSLPGADGYTF
TRBJ2-4 many TRBD1 TRBV28 TGTGCCAGCAGCCCAAGGTGGGACAGTACAAACATTCAGTACTTC CASSPRWDSTNIQYF
TRBJ2-3 many - TRBV19 TGTGCCAGTAGTATGGTAGCTGCAGATACGCAGTATTTT CASSMVAADTQYF
TRBJ2-6 few - TRBV6-1 TGTGCCACCGGAGGGGCGGCTGGGGCCAACGTCCTGACTTTC CATGGAAGANVLTF
TRBJ1-5 many - TRBV10-2 TGCGCCAGCAGTGTTTCCAGTCCAGTAAACAATCAGCCCCAGCATTTT CASSVSSPVNNQPQHF
TRBJ2-5 - - TRBV20-1 TGCAGTGCTAGAGATGGCCGGCGGGCGCAAGAGACCCAGTACTTC CSARDGRRAQETQYF
TRBJ2-7 many - TRBV20-1 TGCAGTGCTACGGGACTCCTCTACGAGCAGTACTTC CSATGLLYEQYF
TRBJ2-7 - - TRBV20-1 TGCAGTGCTAGAGATTTCGACACCTACGAGCAGTACTTC CSARDFDTYEQYF
TRBJ2-2 - TRBD1 TRBV20-1 TGCAGTGCGGGGGGACAGGGGAGGGTCCCTGGGGAGCTGTTTTTT CSAGGQGRVPGELFF
TRBJ2-1 - - TRBV6-2/TRBV6-3 TGTGCCAGCAGACCCCATAGGCCACTCAATGAGCAGTTCTTC CASRPHRPLNEQFF
TRBJ2-1 - TRBD2 TRBV10-3 TGTGCCATCTACGGGGGGGCGAATGAGCAGTTCTTC CAIYGGANEQFF
TRBJ2-5 - - TRBV7-7 TGTGCTAGCAGCTCGCGGGCCGCGAACCAAGAGACCCAGTACTTC CASSSRAANQETQYF
TRBJ1-1 few - TRBV29-1 TGCAGCGTTTCCCTGACAGGCGTCGACACTGAAGCTTTCTTT CSVSLTGVDTEAFF
TRBJ1-1 - TRBD1 TRBV29-1 TGCAGCGTTGGTTTGACAGGGGGGCTGAACACTGAAGCTTTCTTT CSVGLTGGLNTEAFF
TRBJ2-5 few - TRBV12-3/TRBV12-4 TGTGCCAGCAGTCCTTCCCGAAAAGAGACCCAGTACTTC CASSPSRKETQYF
TRBJ2-7 - - TRBV5-1 TGCGCCAGCAGCCGAATCAGGGGTTACGAGCAGTACTTC CASSRIRGYEQYF
TRBJ2-5 - - TRBV28 TGTGCCAGCAGTTCCCCCTTCGGGACCCAGTACTTC CASSSPFGTQYF
TRBJ1-1 once - TRBV5-1 TGCGCCAGCAGCGTGGATGGGATAATGAACACTGAAGCTTTCTTT CASSVDGIMNTEAFF
TRBJ2-3 - - TRBV28 TGTGCCAGCGCCCTTTTGGCGAGCGATACGCAGTATTTT CASALLASDTQYF
TRBJ2-3 - TRBD2 TRBV6-5 TGTGCCAGCAGTTCAGGGACTACTATGACAGATACGCAGTATTTT CASSSGTTMTDTQYF
TRBJ1-3 few - TRBV7-8 TGTGCCAGCAGCCGGAGCGAGAGTGGAAACACCATATATTTT CASSRSESGNTIYF
TRBJ1-1 few - TRBV6-2/TRBV6-3 TGTGCCAGCAGTTACTCGAGGAGGCGTAGGGGATCGGCCACTGAAGCTTTCTTT CASSYSRRRRGSATEAFF
TRBJ2-3 few - TRBV20-1 TGCAGTGCTAGAGGGGGGGCCCTTAGGGGAATTGGAGATACGCAGTATTTT CSARGGALRGIGDTQYF
TRBJ1-5 few - TRBV20-1 TGCAGTGCCGCATCTCGGGGTGCCAGTAGCAATCAGCCCCAGCATTTT CSAASRGASSNQPQHF
TRBJ2-5 few TRBD2 TRBV5-6 TGTGCCAGCAGCCCAGGACTAGCGGGGGGTAGGACCCAGTACTTC CASSPGLAGGRTQYF
TRBJ2-3 - TRBD1 TRBV12-3/TRBV12-4 TGTGCCAGCAGTATCGGGACAGGGCGCGGAGATACGCAGTATTTT CASSIGTGRGDTQYF
TRBJ2-1 many - TRBV4-2 TGTGCCAGCAGCCAAGATATTAGGAGGGTCCAAGGGAGTGAGCAGTTCTTC CASSQDIRRVQGSEQFF
TRBJ2-1 many - TRBV4-3 TGCGCCAGCAGCATCGGACGGGATAATGAGCAGTTCTTC CASSIGRDNEQFF
TRBJ2-3 - TRBD2 TRBV7-6 TGTGCCAGCAGCCTTAGCGGGAATACTTACACAGATACGCAGTATTTT CASSLSGNTYTDTQYF
TRBJ1-4 few - TRBV6-1 TGTGCCAGCAGTGAAGAGCGTGCAGGGTTAGACGAAAAACTGTTTTTT CASSEERAGLDEKLFF
TRBJ2-5 many - TRBV7-2 TGTGCCAGCAGCTTAGCGCGGTCTGGAGAGACCCAGTACTTC CASSLARSGETQYF
TRBJ1-5 - TRBD1 TRBV7-8 TGTGCCAGCAGCCGCGTGGCAGGGGGCATTCAGCCCCAGCATTTT CASSRVAGGIQPQHF
TRBJ2-7 - - TRBV29-1 TGCAGCGTTGAGGACGACTCCTACGAGCAGTACTTC CSVEDDSYEQYF
TRBJ1-1 few - TRBV21-1 TGTGCCAGCAGCACTTCGGGACACCTAAGGGCTGAAGCTTTCTTT CASSTSGHLRAEAFF
TRBJ2-7 few - TRBV3-1 TGTGCCAGCAGCCAACCCGACAGGACCCGTTCCTACGAGCAGTACTTC CASSQPDRTRSYEQYF
TRBJ2-5 many - TRBV29-1 TGCAGCGTTGTGCCCAGGCGTCCCAGGGAGACCCAGTACTTC CSVVPRRPRETQYF
TRBJ2-5 - - TRBV6-5 TGTGCCAGCAGTACTGGACAGACCCGGGTTGAGACCCAGTACTTC CASSTGQTRVETQYF
TRBJ2-7 - - TRBV2 TGTGCCAGCAGTGAAGCAGGGTTAAACGAGCAGTACTTC CASSEAGLNEQYF